This TCR beta chain appears in the sequencing data of a study of blood T cell repertoires in COVID-19. Study background: Some COVID-19 samples were acute and others convalescent; all came from the United States, Italy and Spain. The cDNA or gDNA used as material had been derived from T cells, B-cell-depleted T cells, or PBMCs.

The authors' processing: Reference gene primer amplification gave estimated nucleated cell counts. Generated by immunoSEQ multiplex PCR, the TCRdb table keeps only in-frame clones and is missing some. For V, J and clone size, that table is used; D and trimming come from the DNA. This sample has 84,000 or so clones, with approximately 80% found just once. The CDR3 covers 17 residues. The sequencing sample was made of peripheral blood. The rearrangement links TRBV21-1 to TRBJ1-4. TRBV21-1 is a pseudogene segment. The source is a human donor in a cohort sampled during active COVID-19. CDR3 sequence reads: CASSPPCPGEANEKLFF. The CDR3 coding sequence is TGTGCCAGCAGCCCCCCGTGCCCTGGGGAGGCAAATGAAAAACTGTTTTTT.